This T cell receptor beta chain was captured in a study of CD8 T cells in Susac syndrome. This CDR3 is 16 amino acids long. CDR1 SGHKS and CDR2 YYEKEE come from the germline V gene (reference sequence). V lost 0 bases and J lost 0, with 12 bases in between. An input of about 0.5 to 1 ug of RNA was subjected to reverse transcription using random hexamers. TCRdb recomputed calls from the immunoSEQ multiplex PCR reads with MiXCR, one row per CDR3 protein. The table has around 180,000 distinct CDR3 sequences, 90% to 95% seen once. Input material: CD4+ T cells from PBMCs. The sequence derives from a human donor with Susac syndrome. The chain carries TRBV5-5 and TRBJ1-1; D is unresolved. The CDR3 DNA reads as TGTGCCAGCAGCTTGGGTTCAGGACGGATGAACACTGAAGCTTTCTTT. Translated: CASSLGSGRMNTEAFF. Complete variable domain (other parts from reference TRBV5-5 and TRBJ1-1): DAGVTQSPTHLIKTRGQQVTLRCSPISGHKSVSWYQQVLGQGPQFIFQYYEKEERGRGNFPDRFSARQFPNYSSELNVNALLLGDSALYLCASSLGSGRMNTEAFFGQGTRLTVV.